The 22 T cell receptor beta chains in this list originate from one sample, sequenced in a study of cytomegalovirus exposure and HLA in healthy donors. The study ran its PCR with 60 Vbeta and 13 Jbeta primers. Measured with immunoSEQ multiplex PCR; TCRdb has only the in-frame clones, and not every one. The sample lists 150,000 to 200,000 clones, about four fifths occurring once. Material for sequencing was PBMCs. These receptors all come from a woman aged 18-29 years in good health and CMV-seronegative.

Here the CDR3 reads CASSPRGMPTGELFF. CDR3 sequence (DNA): TGTGCCAGTAGCCCCCGCGGGATGCCCACCGGGGAGCTGTTTTTT. This sequence joins TRBV19 and TRBJ2-2; the D gene is possibly TRBD2 (6 bases). There are 15 residues in the CDR3. Looked up from germline, CDR1 is LNHDA and CDR2 is SQIVND (reference sequence). V shed 6 bases and J shed 4 bases, with 15 bases lying between them.

The rearrangement joins TRBV4-1 to TRBJ2-7, with D possibly being TRBD2 (7 bases). CDR3 length: 16 residues. Germline V gene data show CDR1 as MGHRA and CDR2 as YSYEKL. With 2 bases removed from V and 3 bases from J, the gap between germline ends came to 17 bases. This CDR3 reads CASSQSLGGAFYEQYF. For the CDR3, the DNA is TGCGCCAGCAGCCAAAGCCTTGGGGGGGCCTTCTACGAGCAGTACTTC.

The table lists this clone with a few counts. The chain combines TRBV30 with TRBJ1-1; D is uncertain. The V end lost 5 bases, the J end lost 0 bases, and 10 bases lay between the germline ends. Germline CDR1 is GTSNPN and CDR2 is SVGIG (reference sequence). The CDR3 runs to 13 residues. The CDR3 DNA follows: TGTGCCTGGGAAGAACACCTGAACACTGAAGCTTTCTTT. This translates into CAWEEHLNTEAFF.

J is TRBJ2-3 and V is TRBV29-1; 7 nucleotides match TRBD2. V was pared by 7 bases and J by 2 bases, with 6 bases of the junction left unmatched. The CDR3 is made up of 13 amino acids. The V gene's germline CDR1 is SQVTM and CDR2 ANQGSEA. The chain's CDR3 is CSATGRVTDTQYF. The CDR3 DNA is TGCAGCGCCACGGGGAGGGTCACAGATACGCAGTATTTT.

The CDR3 protein is CASRGTESYGYTF. DNA of the CDR3: TGTGCCAGCAGGGGGACAGAGAGCTATGGCTACACCTTC. The gene calls are TRBV19 and TRBJ1-2, with 7 nucleotides matching TRBD1. The J segment lost 4 bases and the V segment lost 9 bases, leaving 8 bases of the junction unmatched. CDR1 and CDR2 from the germline V gene are LNHDA and SQIVND (reference sequence). The CDR3 length is 13 residues. The variable domain in full, with the rest retrieved from reference TRBV19 and TRBJ1-2, is DGGITQSPKYLFRKEGQNVTLSCEQNLNHDAMYWYRQDPGQGLRLIYYSQIVNDFQKGDIAEGYSVSREKKESFPLTVTSAQKNPTAFYLCASRGTESYGYTFGSGTRLTVV.

J is TRBJ1-1 and V is TRBV19; the D is unclear. Germline CDR1 and CDR2: LNHDA and SQIVND (reference sequence). CDR3 size: 16 residues. V was clipped by 6 bases and J by 0 bases, with 17 bases between them. The CDR3 protein is CASSPGGELMNTEAFF. The CDR3 DNA follows: TGTGCCAGTAGCCCTGGTGGGGAGCTCATGAACACTGAAGCTTTCTTT.

V and J are TRBV30 and TRBJ1-2; D gene unclear. Trimming cost V 2 bases and J 3 bases, with 19 bases left between them. The CDR3 spans 16 residues. The germline V gene encodes CDR1 GTSNPN and CDR2 SVGIG (reference sequence). CDR3 loop: CAWSPRRVDGYYGYTF. In DNA form, the CDR3 reads TGTGCCTGGAGTCCCAGGCGCGTCGACGGCTACTATGGCTACACCTTC.

The rearrangement uses TRBV11-2 and TRBJ2-3; D might be TRBD2 (5 bases). The germline V and J ends were trimmed by 5 bases and 6 bases, with 15 bases remaining between them. CDR3 length equals 14 residues. CDR1 and CDR2 (germline): SGHAT, FQNNGV. As DNA, the CDR3 is TGTGCCAGCAGCATGGGTGAGGGTTCGGATACGCAGTATTTT. The encoded protein is CASSMGEGSDTQYF.

The J gene is TRBJ1-5, the V gene TRBV28; the D gene is possibly TRBD1 (6 bases). Germline CDR1 reads MDHEN; CDR2 reads SYDVKM. V was pared by 5 bases and J by 6 bases, with 17 bases between. CDR3 length equals 15 residues. The CDR3 sequence: CASSKGGTGGQPQHF. CDR3 DNA sequence: TGTGCCAGCAGTAAGGGGGGGACGGGCGGTCAGCCCCAGCATTTT.

V is TRBV30 and J is TRBJ1-1; 9 bases map to TRBD1. Looked up from germline, CDR1 is GTSNPN and CDR2 is SVGIG (reference sequence). The CDR3 sequence is 15 residues long. V lost 2 bases, J lost 2 bases, and 6 bases stayed unmatched. CDR3 sequence (DNA): TGTGCCTGGAGTCCCGGGACAGGGTTAAACACTGAAGCTTTCTTT. It yields the protein CAWSPGTGLNTEAFF. The whole variable domain, filled in from reference TRBV30 and TRBJ1-1, reads SQTIHQWPATLVQPVGSPLSLECTVEGTSNPNLYWYRQAAGRGLQLLFYSVGIGQISSEVPQNLSASRPQDRQFILSSKKLLLSDSGFYLCAWSPGTGLNTEAFFGQGTRLTVV.

The chain combines TRBV30 with TRBJ1-2; TRBD1 is a possible D gene (6 bases). Germline CDR1 GTSNPN, CDR2 SVGIG (reference sequence). This CDR3 region has 13 residues. Trimming removed 1 base from V and 4 bases from J, with 10 bases in between. CDR3 protein: CAWSAYRVYGYTF. The CDR3 DNA follows: TGTGCCTGGAGTGCGTACAGGGTCTATGGCTACACCTTC.

The V gene is TRBV27, the J gene TRBJ2-1; TRBD2 agrees at 8 bases. The CDR3 is made up of 16 amino acids. The germline gives CDR1 MNHEY, CDR2 SMNVEV (reference sequence). J was trimmed by 4 bases and V by 5 bases; bases with no gene match: 10. CDR3 protein: CASSHGAPSGYNEQFF. The CDR3 DNA reads as TGTGCCAGCAGTCACGGGGCGCCTAGCGGGTACAATGAGCAGTTCTTC.

The V and J genes are TRBV6-6 and TRBJ1-1, with D perhaps TRBD1 (5 bases). Germline V gene sequence: CDR1 MNHNY, CDR2 SVGAGI (reference sequence). V was pared by 4 bases and J by 5 bases, with 17 bases between. This CDR3 region has 15 residues. CDR3 nucleotides: TGTGCCAGCAGTTCCCTCATGGGGCGGGAGACTGAAGCTTTCTTT. Protein: CASSSLMGRETEAFF.

This chain uses TRBV6-5 with TRBJ1-5, with TRBD1 matching 8 bases. Trimming removed 6 bases from V and 7 bases from J; junction bases left unmatched: 11. This CDR3 is 15 amino acids long. Germline CDR1 and CDR2: MNHEY and SVGAGI. DNA of the CDR3: TGTGCCAGCAGCCCTCGTAGACAGGGGAGACAGCCCCAGCATTTT. It is translated as CASSPRRQGRQPQHF.

This rearrangement joins TRBV7-9 to TRBJ1-2, with 8 nucleotides matching TRBD1. CDR1 is SEHNR, CDR2 FQNEAQ, per germline (reference sequence). The J segment lost 3 bases and the V segment lost 5 bases, leaving 2 bases of the junction unmatched. The CDR3 runs to 13 residues. CDR3 region: CASSAQGDYGYTF. CDR3 in DNA: TGTGCCAGCAGCGCACAGGGGGACTATGGCTACACCTTC. Based on the CDR3 plus reference TRBV7-9 and TRBJ1-2, the full variable domain is DTGVSQNPRHKITKRGQNVTFRCDPISEHNRLYWYRQTLGQGPEFLTYFQNEAQLEKSRLLSDRFSAERPKGSFSTLEIQRTEQGDSAMYLCASSAQGDYGYTFGSGTRLTVV.

The chain combines TRBV4-2 with TRBJ2-3, with a tentative D call TRBD1 (5 bases). Germline V gene lookup returns CDR1 LGHNA and CDR2 YNFKEQ. The V end was cut by 3 bases, the J end by 4 bases, with 11 bases between. The length of the CDR3 is 14 residues. CDR3 sequence reads: CASSHGLGPDTQYF. In nucleotides, the CDR3 is TGTGCCAGCAGCCACGGGCTGGGGCCAGATACGCAGTATTTT.

The rearrangement joins TRBV7-9 to TRBJ2-5; TRBD2 agrees at 9 bases. J gave up 5 bases and V 0 bases, and 7 bases lay outside the gene matches. Germline V lookup: CDR1 SEHNR, CDR2 FQNEAQ (reference sequence). CDR3 size: 16 residues. The CDR3 DNA follows: TGTGCCAGCAGCTTAGCGTTTAGCGGGAGCGGTGAGACCCAGTACTTC. This translates into CASSLAFSGSGETQYF.

The genes are TRBV6-1 and TRBJ1-1, with 12 bases that match TRBD1. The germline gives CDR1 MNHNS, CDR2 SASEGT. This CDR3 is built from 14 residues. The V and J ends lost 8 bases and 4 bases, in that order; junction bases with no gene match: 5. The CDR3 loop is CASSGQGAGTEAFF. CDR3 in DNA: TGTGCCAGCTCGGGACAGGGGGCGGGCACTGAAGCTTTCTTT.

The chain is built from TRBV9 and TRBJ2-2; TRBD2 aligns across 12 bases. Germline V gene data show CDR1 as SGDLS and CDR2 as YYNGEE. V shed 4 bases, J shed 7 bases, and the junction held 5 bases outside the gene matches. The CDR3 spans 15 residues. The CDR3 protein is CASSKSTSGSGELFF. Here the CDR3 DNA reads TGTGCCAGCAGCAAATCGACTAGCGGGAGCGGGGAGCTGTTTTTT.

This rearrangement joins TRBV29-1 to TRBJ1-1, with 8 bases lining up with TRBD1. V lost 1 base and J lost 8; bases outside the gene matches: 3. Looked up from germline, CDR1 is SQVTM and CDR2 is ANQGSEA. This CDR3 spans 12 amino acids. CDR3 DNA: TGCAGCGTTGAAGCGGACAGGGCGGAAGCTTTCTTT. Translated, it gives CSVEADRAEAFF.

The V gene is TRBV27, the J gene TRBJ2-7; 8 nucleotides align to TRBD2. The V gene end was trimmed by 2 bases and the J gene end by 4 bases; junction bases not matched to a gene: 10. The germline V gene encodes CDR1 MNHEY and CDR2 SMNVEV (reference sequence). The CDR3 totals 16 residues. The CDR3 sequence is CASSLMIGAGVYEQYF. DNA for the CDR3: TGTGCCAGCAGTTTAATGATCGGAGCGGGAGTTTACGAGCAGTACTTC.

The CDR3 loop reads CASTTPTGSSGNTIYF. In DNA form, the CDR3 reads TGTGCCAGCACCACCCCGACAGGTTCCTCTGGAAACACCATATATTTT. This chain connects TRBV6-6 to TRBJ1-3, with a possible D match to TRBD1 (6 bases). Germline V lookup: CDR1 MNHNY, CDR2 SVGAGI (reference sequence). V was clipped by 7 bases and J by 0 bases, with 16 bases between them. This CDR3 comprises 16 residues.